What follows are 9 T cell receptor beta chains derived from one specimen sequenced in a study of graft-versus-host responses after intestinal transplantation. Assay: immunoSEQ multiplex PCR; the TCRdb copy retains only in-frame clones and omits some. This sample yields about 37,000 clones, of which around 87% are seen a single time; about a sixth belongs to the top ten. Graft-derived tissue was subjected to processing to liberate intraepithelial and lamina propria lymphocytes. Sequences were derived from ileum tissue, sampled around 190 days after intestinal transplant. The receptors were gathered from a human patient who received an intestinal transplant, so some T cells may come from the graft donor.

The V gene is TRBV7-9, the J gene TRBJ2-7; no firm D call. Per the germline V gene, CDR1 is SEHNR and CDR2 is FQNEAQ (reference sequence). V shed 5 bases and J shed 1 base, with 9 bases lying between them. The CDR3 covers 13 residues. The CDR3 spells CASSHPGSYEQYF. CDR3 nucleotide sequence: TGTGCCAGCAGCCATCCCGGGTCCTACGAGCAGTACTTC. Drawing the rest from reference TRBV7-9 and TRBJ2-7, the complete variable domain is DTGVSQNPRHKITKRGQNVTFRCDPISEHNRLYWYRQTLGQGPEFLTYFQNEAQLEKSRLLSDRFSAERPKGSFSTLEIQRTEQGDSAMYLCASSHPGSYEQYFGPGTRLTVT.

The CDR3 DNA sequence: TGTGCCAGCAGCATGGGACACCGGACTAGCGGGTCCTACAATGAGCAGTTCTTC. It encodes CASSMGHRTSGSYNEQFF. The chain combines TRBV5-6 with TRBJ2-1; 11 bases fit TRBD2. The trim removed 4 bases at V and 1 base at J, leaving 10 bases unmatched. Germline V CDR1 and CDR2: SGHDT, YYEEEE. The CDR3 consists of 18 residues.

CDR3 bases: TGTGCCAGCAGCAGTCCCGGGACTAGCGGGGCGCAGTATTTT. Protein product: CASSSPGTSGAQYF. The chain has TRBV28 and TRBJ2-3, with 13 bases aligning to TRBD2. V dropped 6 bases and J dropped 10; count of bases not matched to a gene: 7. Germline values: CDR1 MDHEN, CDR2 SYDVKM. CDR3 length: 14 amino acids.

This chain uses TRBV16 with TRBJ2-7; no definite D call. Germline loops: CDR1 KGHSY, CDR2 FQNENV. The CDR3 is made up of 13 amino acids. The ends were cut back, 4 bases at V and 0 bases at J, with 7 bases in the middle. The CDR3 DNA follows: TGTGCCAGCAGCCCCAATGACTCCTACGAGCAGTACTTC. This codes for CASSPNDSYEQYF.

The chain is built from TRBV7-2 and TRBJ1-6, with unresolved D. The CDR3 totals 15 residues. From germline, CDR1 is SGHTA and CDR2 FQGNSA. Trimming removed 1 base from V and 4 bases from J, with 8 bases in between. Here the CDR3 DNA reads TGTGCCAGCAGCTTAGTCGGCAGTTATAATTCACCCCTCCACTTT. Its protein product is CASSLVGSYNSPLHF.

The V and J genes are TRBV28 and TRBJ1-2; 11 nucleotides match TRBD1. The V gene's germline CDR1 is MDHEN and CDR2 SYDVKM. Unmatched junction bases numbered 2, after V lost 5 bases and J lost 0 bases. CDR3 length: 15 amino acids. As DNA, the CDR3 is TGTGCCAGCAGTCGGGGACAGGGGGCTAACTATGGCTACACCTTC. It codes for CASSRGQGANYGYTF.

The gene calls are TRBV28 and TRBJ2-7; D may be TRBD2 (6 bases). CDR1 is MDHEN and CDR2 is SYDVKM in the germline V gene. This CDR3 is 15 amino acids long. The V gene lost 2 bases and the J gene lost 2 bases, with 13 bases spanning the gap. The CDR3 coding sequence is TGTGCCAGCAGTTTAGTGGCGGGAACCCCCTACGAGCAGTACTTC. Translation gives CASSLVAGTPYEQYF.

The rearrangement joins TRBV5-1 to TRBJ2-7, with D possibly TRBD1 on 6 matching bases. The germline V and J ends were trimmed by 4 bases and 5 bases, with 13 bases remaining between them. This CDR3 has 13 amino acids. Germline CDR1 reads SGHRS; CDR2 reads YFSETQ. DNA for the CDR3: TGCGCCAGCAGCGAGAGACAGGCCCACGAGCAGTACTTC. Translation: CASSERQAHEQYF. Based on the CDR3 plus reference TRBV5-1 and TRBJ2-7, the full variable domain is KAGVTQTPRYLIKTRGQQVTLSCSPISGHRSVSWYQQTPGQGLQFLFEYFSETQRNKGNFPGRFSGRQFSNSRSEMNVSTLELGDSALYLCASSERQAHEQYFGPGTRLTVT.

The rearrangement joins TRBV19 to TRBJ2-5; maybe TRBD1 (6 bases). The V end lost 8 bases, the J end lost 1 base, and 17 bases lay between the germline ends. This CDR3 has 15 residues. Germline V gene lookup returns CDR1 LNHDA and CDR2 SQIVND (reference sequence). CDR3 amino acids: CASRQTGTLQETQYF. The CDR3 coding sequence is TGTGCCAGTCGCCAAACCGGGACACTCCAAGAGACCCAGTACTTC.